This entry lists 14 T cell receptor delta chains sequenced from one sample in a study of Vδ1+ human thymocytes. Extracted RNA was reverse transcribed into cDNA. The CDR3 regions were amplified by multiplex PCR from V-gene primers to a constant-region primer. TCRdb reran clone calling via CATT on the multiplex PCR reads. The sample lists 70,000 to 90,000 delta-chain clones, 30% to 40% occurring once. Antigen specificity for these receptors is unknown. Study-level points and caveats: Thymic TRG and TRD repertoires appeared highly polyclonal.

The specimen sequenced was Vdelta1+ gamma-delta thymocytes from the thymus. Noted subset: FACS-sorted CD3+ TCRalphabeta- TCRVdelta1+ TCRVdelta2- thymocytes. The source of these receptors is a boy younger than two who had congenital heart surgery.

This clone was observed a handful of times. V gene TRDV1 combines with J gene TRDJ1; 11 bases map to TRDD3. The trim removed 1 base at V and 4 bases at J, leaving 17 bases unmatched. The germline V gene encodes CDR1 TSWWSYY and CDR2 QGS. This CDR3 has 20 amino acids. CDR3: CALGEPKALTSGGYNDKLIF. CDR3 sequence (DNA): TGTGCTCTTGGGGAACCCAAAGCACTTACGTCTGGGGGATACAACGATAAACTCATCTTT.

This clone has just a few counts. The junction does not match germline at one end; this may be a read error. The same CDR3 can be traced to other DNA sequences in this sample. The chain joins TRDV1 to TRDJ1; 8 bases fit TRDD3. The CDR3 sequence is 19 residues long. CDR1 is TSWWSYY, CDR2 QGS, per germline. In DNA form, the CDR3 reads TGTGCTCTTGGGGTACTGGAGCCGTACTGGGGGTTCTACACCGACAAACTCATCTTT. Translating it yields CALGVLEPYWGFYTDKLIF.

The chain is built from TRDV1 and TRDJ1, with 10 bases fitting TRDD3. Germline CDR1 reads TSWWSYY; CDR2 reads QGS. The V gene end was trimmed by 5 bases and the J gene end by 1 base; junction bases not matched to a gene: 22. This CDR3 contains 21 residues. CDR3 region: CALGPRWRTGGLTIPTDKLIF. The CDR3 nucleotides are TGTGCTCTTGGGCCTCGGTGGCGCACTGGGGGATTAACCATACCCACCGATAAACTCATCTTT.

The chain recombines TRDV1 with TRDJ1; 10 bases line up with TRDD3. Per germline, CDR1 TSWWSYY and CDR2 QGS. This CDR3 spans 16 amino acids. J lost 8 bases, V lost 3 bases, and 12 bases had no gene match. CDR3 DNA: TGTGCTCTTGGGGACTCAGGTCTGCTGGGGGATAAGAAACTCATCTTT. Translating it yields CALGDSGLLGDKKLIF.

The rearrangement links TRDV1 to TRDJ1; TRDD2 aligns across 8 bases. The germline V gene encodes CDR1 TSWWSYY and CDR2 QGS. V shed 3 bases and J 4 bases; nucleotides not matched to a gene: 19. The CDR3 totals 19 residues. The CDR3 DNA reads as TGTGCTCTTGGGGAGGGTTCAGCTTCCTACATGGGGAGCCACGATAAACTCATCTTT. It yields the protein CALGEGSASYMGSHDKLIF.

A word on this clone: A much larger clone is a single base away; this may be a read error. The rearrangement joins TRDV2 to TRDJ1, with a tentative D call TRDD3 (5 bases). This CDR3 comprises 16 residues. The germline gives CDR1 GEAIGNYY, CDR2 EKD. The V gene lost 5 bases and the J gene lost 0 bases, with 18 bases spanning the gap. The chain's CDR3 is CACVLQGTSYTDKLIF. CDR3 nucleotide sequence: TGTGCCTGTGTTCTCCAGGGGACCTCGTACACCGATAAACTCATCTTT.

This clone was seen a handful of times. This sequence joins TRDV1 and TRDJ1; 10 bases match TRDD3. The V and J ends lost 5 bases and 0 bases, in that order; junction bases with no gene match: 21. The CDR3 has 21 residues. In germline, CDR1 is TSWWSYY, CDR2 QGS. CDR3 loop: CALGTPERGRLGDLYTDKLIF. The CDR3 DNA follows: TGTGCTCTTGGGACGCCTGAACGGGGTCGACTGGGGGATCTGTACACCGATAAACTCATCTTT.

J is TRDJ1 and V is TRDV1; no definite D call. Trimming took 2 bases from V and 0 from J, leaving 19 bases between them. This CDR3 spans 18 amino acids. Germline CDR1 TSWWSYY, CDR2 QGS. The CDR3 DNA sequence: TGTGCTCTTGGGGAAGGCAACGTCGGGCTGGATTACACCGATAAACTCATCTTT. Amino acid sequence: CALGEGNVGLDYTDKLIF.

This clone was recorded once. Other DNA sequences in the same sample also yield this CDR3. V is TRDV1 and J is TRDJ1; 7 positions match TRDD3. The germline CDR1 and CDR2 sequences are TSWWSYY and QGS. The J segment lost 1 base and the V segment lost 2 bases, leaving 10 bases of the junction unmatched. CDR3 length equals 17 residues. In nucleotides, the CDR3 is TGTGCTCTTGGGGAATTTTGCGGTGGATACGGCACCGATAAACTCATCTTT. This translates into CALGEFCGGYGTDKLIF.

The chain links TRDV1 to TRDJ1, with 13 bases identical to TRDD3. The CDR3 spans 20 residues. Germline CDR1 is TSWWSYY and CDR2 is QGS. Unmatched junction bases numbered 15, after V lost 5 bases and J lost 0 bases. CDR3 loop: CALGRLRPRTGGYDTDKLIF. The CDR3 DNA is TGTGCTCTTGGGAGACTACGTCCTCGTACTGGGGGATACGACACCGATAAACTCATCTTT.

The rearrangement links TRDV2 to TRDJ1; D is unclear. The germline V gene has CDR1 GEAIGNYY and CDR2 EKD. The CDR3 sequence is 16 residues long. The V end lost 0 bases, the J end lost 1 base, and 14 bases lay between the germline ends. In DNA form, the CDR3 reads TGTGCCTGTGACACCGAGAGGGTTAGGGGCACCGATAAACTCATCTTT. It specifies CACDTERVRGTDKLIF.

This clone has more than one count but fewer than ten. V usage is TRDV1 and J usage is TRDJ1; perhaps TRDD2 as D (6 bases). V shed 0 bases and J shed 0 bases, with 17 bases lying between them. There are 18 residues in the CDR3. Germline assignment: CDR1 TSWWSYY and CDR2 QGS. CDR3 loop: CALGELLKASSHTDKLIF. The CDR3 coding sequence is TGTGCTCTTGGGGAACTACTGAAGGCTTCCTCTCACACCGATAAACTCATCTTT.

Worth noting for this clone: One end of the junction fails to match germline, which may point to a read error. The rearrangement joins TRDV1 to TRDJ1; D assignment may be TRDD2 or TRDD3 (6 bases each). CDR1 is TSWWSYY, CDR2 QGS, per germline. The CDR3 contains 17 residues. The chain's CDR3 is CALGELGPTGIPDKLIF. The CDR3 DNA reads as TGCGCTCTTGGGGAACTAGGTCCTACGGGGATTCCCGATAAACTCATCTTT.

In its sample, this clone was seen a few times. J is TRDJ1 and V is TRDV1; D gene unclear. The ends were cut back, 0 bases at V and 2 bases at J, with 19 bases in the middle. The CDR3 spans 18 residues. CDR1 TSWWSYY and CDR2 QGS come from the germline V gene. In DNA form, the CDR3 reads TGTGCTCTTGGGGAACTACCCCTAACGGGCGGGTGGACCGATAAACTCATCTTT. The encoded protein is CALGELPLTGGWTDKLIF.